The following is a TCR beta chain sequence with its context. Profiled with immunoSEQ multiplex PCR; TCRdb holds only in-frame clones, not every one. The profile shows around 400,000 clones, roughly 90% of them singletons. Individuals drawn from under 30 US areas were roughly 18 to 89 years old. The record originates from a study of blood T cell repertoires in COVID-19. The wider study: Spain, Italy and the United States supplied samples that represented acute and convalescent COVID-19.

In germline, CDR1 is LNHDA, CDR2 SQIVND (reference sequence). The CDR3 consists of 12 residues. V was trimmed by 7 bases and J by 0 bases, leaving 6 bases between them. Input material: PBMCs or T cells enriched from blood (not recorded which). The chain links TRBV19 to TRBJ1-1; D is undetermined. The receptor was isolated from a woman aged 30 to 39 who had recovered from COVID-19. The CDR3 here is CASKRMNTEAFF. The CDR3 bases are TGTGCCAGTAAGAGGATGAACACTGAAGCTTTCTTT.